The T cell receptor (beta chain) under discussion was sequenced for a study of blood T cell repertoires in COVID-19. About the study: Acute and convalescent COVID-19 specimens originated in the United States, Italy and Spain.

Clones were read by immunoSEQ multiplex PCR, and TCRdb kept only the in-frame ones, dropping some. The sample contains 130,000 to 150,000 clones, 88% of which appear only once. Sequencing was performed on peripheral blood. This sequence was found in a woman between 50 and 59 years old with acute or convalescent COVID-19.

DNA for the CDR3: TGTGCCAGCACTCGGGACATAGACATTCAGTACTTC. Translation gives CASTRDIDIQYF. The genes are TRBV2 and TRBJ2-4, with D tentatively TRBD1 (6 bases). Trimming cost V 7 bases and J 8 bases, with 12 bases left between them. CDR1 and CDR2 (germline): SNHLY, FYNNEI. The CDR3 sequence is 12 residues long.